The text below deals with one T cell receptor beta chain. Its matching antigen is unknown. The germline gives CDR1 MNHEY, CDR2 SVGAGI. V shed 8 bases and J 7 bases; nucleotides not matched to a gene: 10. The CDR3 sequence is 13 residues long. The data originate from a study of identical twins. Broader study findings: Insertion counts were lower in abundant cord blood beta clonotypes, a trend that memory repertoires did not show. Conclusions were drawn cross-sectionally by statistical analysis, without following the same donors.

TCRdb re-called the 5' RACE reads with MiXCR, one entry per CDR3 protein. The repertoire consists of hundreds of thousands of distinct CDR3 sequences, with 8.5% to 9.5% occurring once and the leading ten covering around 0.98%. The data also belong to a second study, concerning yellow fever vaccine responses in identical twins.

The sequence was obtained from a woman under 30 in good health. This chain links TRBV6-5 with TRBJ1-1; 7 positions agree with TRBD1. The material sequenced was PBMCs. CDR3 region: CASWYRGRSEAFF. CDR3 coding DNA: TGTGCCAGCTGGTACAGGGGTCGGAGTGAAGCTTTCTTT.